Listed below are T cell receptor beta chains from one sample, sequenced in a study of blood T cell repertoires in COVID-19. The method was immunoSEQ multiplex PCR; TCRdb's version includes in-frame clones alone and lacks a portion of them. The table has tens of thousands of clones, about four fifths seen once; the top ten hold about 3.9%. The sequenced sample was peripheral blood. These receptors were obtained from a woman between 55 and 75 years old with acute or convalescent COVID-19. CDR3s include the opening cysteine and the closing phenylalanine or tryptophan. A D gene is named only where the DNA matches it firmly. Not every row has a clone size; where given, it reads once, few, many or a size class.

TRBJ1-6,-,-,TRBV6-1,TGTGCCAGCAGTGAAGACAGGAGCTATAATTCACCCCTCCACTTT,CASSEDRSYNSPLHF
TRBJ2-7,-,TRBD2,TRBV7-9,TGTGCCAGCAGCCGAACTAGCGGGAATACCTACGAGCAGTACTTC,CASSRTSGNTYEQYF
TRBJ2-4,-,-,TRBV4-1,TGCGCCAGCAGCCAAGTAGTCGGATCCGGGGAAGGATTCATTCAGTACTTC,CASSQVVGSGEGFIQYF
TRBJ1-4,-,TRBD1,TRBV6-5,TGTGCCAGCATGACAGGGGGCAGTGAAAAACTGTTTTTT,CASMTGGSEKLFF
TRBJ2-4,-,-,TRBV5-1,TGCGCCAGCAGCTTGACTTTAGCCAAAAACATTCAGTACTTC,CASSLTLAKNIQYF
TRBJ1-5,-,-,TRBV7-6,TGTGCCAGCAGCTTAGGACAGGGCAATCAGCCCCAGCATTTT,CASSLGQGNQPQHF
TRBJ1-5,-,TRBD1,TRBV24-1,TGTGCCACCAGTGATTCGGGACAGGGCATTAGTTGGGCCCAGCATTTT,CATSDSGQGISWAQHF
TRBJ2-2,-,-,TRBV7-9,TGTGCCAGCAGCGGCGCGGATAGGATTAACACCGGGGAGCTGTTTTTT,CASSGADRINTGELFF
TRBJ2-3,-,TRBD2,TRBV7-2,TGTGCCAGCAGCTTAGCGACTAGCGGGAGACATACGCAGTATTTT,CASSLATSGRHTQYF
TRBJ2-7,-,TRBD2,TRBV6-1,TGTGCCAGCAGTTCCCCCGGACTAGCGGGCTACGAGCAGTACTTC,CASSSPGLAGYEQYF
TRBJ2-7,few,TRBD1,TRBV5-1,TGCGCCAGCAACCCAGGACAGGGGGCTTCCTACGAGCAGTACTTC,CASNPGQGASYEQYF
TRBJ2-7,few,-,TRBV10-2,TGCGCCAGCAGTGAACGACAAGACGAGCAGTACTTC,CASSERQDEQYF
TRBJ1-1,-,-,TRBV19,TGTGCCAGTAGTATAGCCCCCCCACGGACACATGAAGCTTTCTTT,CASSIAPPRTHEAFF
TRBJ2-1,-,TRBD1,TRBV6-5,TGTGCCAGCAGGGGACAGGGAATGAACAATGAGCAGTTCTTC,CASRGQGMNNEQFF
TRBJ1-1,-,TRBD1,TRBV5-4,TGTGCCAGCAGCGTTGACAGGGTGAACACTGAAGCTTTCTTT,CASSVDRVNTEAFF
TRBJ1-1,once,-,TRBV18,TGTGCCAGCTCACCACAAGTTGCCCCCAGAGGTTTCTTT,CASSPQVAPRGFF
TRBJ1-4,-,-,TRBV2,TGTGCCAGCAGTGCGTCCGGGATCAGACTCGGGAATGAAAAACTGTTTTTT,CASSASGIRLGNEKLFF
TRBJ1-4,once,TRBD1,TRBV4-1,TGCGCCAGCAGCCGTACCTGGGACAGGGGTGGGGAAAAACTGTTTTTT,CASSRTWDRGGEKLFF
TRBJ1-4,-,-,TRBV19,TGTGCCAGTAGTATCGGGGGGGGCGACGAAAAACTGTTTTTT,CASSIGGGDEKLFF
TRBJ2-7,-,-,TRBV19,TGTGCCAGCAGTGCGGGTTACGAGCAGTACTTC,CASSAGYEQYF
TRBJ2-7,-,TRBD2,TRBV4-1,TGCGCCAGCAGCCAGGGACAGGGACTAGCGGGGGGCGAGCAGTACTTC,CASSQGQGLAGGEQYF
TRBJ1-1,-,-,TRBV25-1,TGTGCCAGCAGTGAATGGGCAGGGGCCCTGAACACTGAAGCTTTCTTT,CASSEWAGALNTEAFF
TRBJ1-3,-,TRBD1,TRBV3-1/TRBV3-2,TGTGCCAGCAGCCAGTTCTACAGGGGACCTGGAAACACCATATATTTT,CASSQFYRGPGNTIYF
TRBJ1-4,-,-,TRBV6-5,TGTGCCAGCAGTTCCCGACAGCCACGACGAGGTGAAAAACTGTTTTTT,CASSSRQPRRGEKLFF
TRBJ2-1,-,TRBD2,TRBV30,TGTGCCTGGAAGCGGGAGGGCCGCAATGAGCAGTTCTTC,CAWKREGRNEQFF
TRBJ2-1,-,TRBD2,TRBV14,TGTGCCGGCAGCCAACGATACCTAGCGGGAGGTGGCAATGAGCAGTTCTTC,CAGSQRYLAGGGNEQFF
TRBJ1-1,-,-,TRBV6-5,TGTGCCAGCAGGATCCAACTCGACGGAGTCACTGAAGCTTTCTTT,CASRIQLDGVTEAFF
TRBJ2-3,once,-,TRBV14,TGTGCCAGCAGTTATCAGGGAACAGATACGCAGTATTTT,CASSYQGTDTQYF
TRBJ1-1,-,TRBD1,TRBV7-9,TGTGCCAGCAGCGCATTGGACAGGGGGCCTCCTGAAGCTTTCTTT,CASSALDRGPPEAFF
TRBJ2-7,-,TRBD2,TRBV19,TGTGCCAGTAGTACGGGACTAGCGGGCGAGCAGTACTTC,CASSTGLAGEQYF
TRBJ1-3,once,-,TRBV24-1,TGTGCCACCAGTGATTTTCGGGAGGGTGATGGAAACACCATATATTTT,CATSDFREGDGNTIYF
TRBJ2-7,-,TRBD1,TRBV4-1,TGCGCCAGCAGCCAAGATCCGCCCCCGGACAGGATAGGAGGCGAGCAGTACTTC,CASSQDPPPDRIGGEQYF
TRBJ2-5,few,-,TRBV14,TGTGCCAGCAGCCAAGCCCGGCGGCGGGGAGAGACCCAGTACTTC,CASSQARRRGETQYF
TRBJ1-2,few,TRBD1,TRBV19,TGTGCCAGTAGTCGGGATAACGGACAGGGAGGCTATGGCTACACCTTC,CASSRDNGQGGYGYTF
TRBJ2-7,-,-,TRBV5-1,TGCGCCAGCAGCTTGGTCGTCTCCGGGACAAATTCCTACGAGCAGTACTTC,CASSLVVSGTNSYEQYF
TRBJ1-1,-,-,TRBV5-6,TGTGCCAGCAGCTTCGCCCCGAGGGGAGGAAGGACTGAAGCTTTCTTT,CASSFAPRGGRTEAFF
TRBJ1-1,-,-,TRBV4-2,TGTGCCAGCAGCCAAGGAGGCTTGAACACTGAAGCTTTCTTT,CASSQGGLNTEAFF
TRBJ2-1,once,-,TRBV30,TGTGCCTGGAGTGTAGGGAGGGGGTACTACAATGAGCAGTTCTTC,CAWSVGRGYYNEQFF
TRBJ1-6,-,-,TRBV5-4,TGTGCCAGCAGCAATACCAATACAGGCGGGGGTAATTCACCCCTCCACTTT,CASSNTNTGGGNSPLHF
TRBJ1-3,-,-,TRBV24-1,TGTGCCACCAGTGATCCCCGGAGTACTGGAAACACCATATATTTT,CATSDPRSTGNTIYF
TRBJ2-5,-,-,TRBV5-5,TGTGCCAGCAGCGCGGGGCACACAGGAGAGACCCAGTACTTC,CASSAGHTGETQYF
TRBJ1-2,few,-,TRBV10-2,TGCGCCAGCAGTACAGGAATGGACTATGGCTACACCTTC,CASSTGMDYGYTF
TRBJ2-7,-,TRBD2,TRBV13,TGTGCCAGCAGCTTGGGCGGGAGGGCCAACAGCGAGCAGTACTTC,CASSLGGRANSEQYF
TRBJ2-1,-,TRBD2,TRBV28,TGTGCCAGCAGTTTTGGTCGGGAGGGTTATGAGCAGTTCTTC,CASSFGREGYEQFF